This is a list of T cell receptor beta chains from one sample in a study of technical replicates of blood from several donors. Clones were read by immunoSEQ multiplex PCR, and TCRdb kept only the in-frame ones, dropping some. Of over 85,000 clones in the sample, approximately 96% were seen once. Material: T cells isolated from PBMCs. The receptors were sampled from a human donor in good health. CDR3s include the opening cysteine and the closing phenylalanine or tryptophan. Each record gives: CDR3 length, J gene, V gene, clone size, D gene, CDR3 protein, CDR3 DNA. D genes are given only for firm matches. Clone size is not always given. Where it is, it says once, few, many or a class for expanded clones.

cdr3_length: 12; j_call: TRBJ2-7; v_call: TRBV10-2; clone_size: -; d_call: -; cdr3_aa: CASSGVSYEQYF; cdr3_nt: TGCGCCAGCAGCGGAGTCTCCTACGAGCAGTACTTC
cdr3_length: 14; j_call: TRBJ2-7; v_call: TRBV4-3; clone_size: -; d_call: TRBD2; cdr3_aa: CASSHREGAYEQYF; cdr3_nt: TGCGCCAGCAGCCACCGGGAGGGGGCCTACGAGCAGTACTTC
cdr3_length: 14; j_call: TRBJ2-7; v_call: TRBV9; clone_size: -; d_call: TRBD2; cdr3_aa: CASSVGGRPYEQYF; cdr3_nt: TGTGCCAGCAGCGTAGGCGGGAGGCCCTACGAGCAGTACTTC
cdr3_length: 15; j_call: TRBJ2-7; v_call: TRBV5-5; clone_size: -; d_call: TRBD2; cdr3_aa: CASSTGTTDSYEQYF; cdr3_nt: TGTGCCAGCAGCACCGGGACTACGGATTCCTACGAGCAGTACTTC
cdr3_length: 14; j_call: TRBJ2-7; v_call: TRBV19; clone_size: -; d_call: TRBD2; cdr3_aa: CASSLTSGTYEQYF; cdr3_nt: TGTGCCAGTAGTCTGACTAGCGGGACCTACGAGCAGTACTTC
cdr3_length: 14; j_call: TRBJ2-7; v_call: TRBV27; clone_size: -; d_call: -; cdr3_aa: CASSSGQRASEQYF; cdr3_nt: TGTGCCAGCAGTTCCGGACAGAGAGCCTCTGAGCAGTACTTC
cdr3_length: 17; j_call: TRBJ2-3; v_call: TRBV2; clone_size: -; d_call: TRBD2; cdr3_aa: CASRLGTSSFSTDTQYF; cdr3_nt: TGTGCCAGCCGCCTGGGGACTAGCAGCTTCAGCACAGATACGCAGTATTTT
cdr3_length: 16; j_call: TRBJ2-7; v_call: TRBV27; clone_size: -; d_call: -; cdr3_aa: CASSLLLPGPLREQYF; cdr3_nt: TGTGCCAGCAGTTTATTACTTCCAGGCCCTCTACGAGAGCAGTACTTC
cdr3_length: 14; j_call: TRBJ1-1; v_call: TRBV5-8; clone_size: -; d_call: TRBD1; cdr3_aa: CASSYRGPDTEAFF; cdr3_nt: TGTGCCAGCAGCTACAGGGGGCCCGACACTGAAGCTTTCTTT
cdr3_length: 18; j_call: TRBJ2-3; v_call: TRBV19; clone_size: -; d_call: TRBD2; cdr3_aa: CASSIERGTSGRADTQYF; cdr3_nt: TGTGCCAGTAGTATAGAAAGAGGGACTAGCGGGAGGGCAGATACGCAGTATTTT
cdr3_length: 16; j_call: TRBJ2-1; v_call: TRBV27; clone_size: -; d_call: -; cdr3_aa: CASSPGSLSSYNEQFF; cdr3_nt: TGTGCCAGCAGTCCGGGGAGTTTGAGCTCCTACAATGAGCAGTTCTTC
cdr3_length: 15; j_call: TRBJ1-2; v_call: TRBV15; clone_size: -; d_call: -; cdr3_aa: CATSQSRTPVGGYTF; cdr3_nt: TGTGCCACCTCCCAGAGTAGGACTCCCGTCGGTGGCTACACCTTC
cdr3_length: 10; j_call: TRBJ1-2; v_call: TRBV19; clone_size: -; d_call: -; cdr3_aa: CASLGGGYTF; cdr3_nt: TGTGCCAGCCTCGGAGGAGGCTACACCTTC
cdr3_length: 15; j_call: TRBJ2-5; v_call: TRBV6-5; clone_size: -; d_call: -; cdr3_aa: CASSPLSGVGETQYF; cdr3_nt: TGTGCCAGCAGTCCCCTCTCGGGAGTAGGGGAGACCCAGTACTTC
cdr3_length: 13; j_call: TRBJ2-7; v_call: TRBV9; clone_size: -; d_call: -; cdr3_aa: CASSVAGTYEQYF; cdr3_nt: TGTGCCAGCAGCGTAGCAGGGACCTACGAGCAGTACTTC
cdr3_length: 17; j_call: TRBJ2-2; v_call: TRBV14; clone_size: -; d_call: TRBD2; cdr3_aa: CASSPILGTSVTGELFF; cdr3_nt: TGTGCCAGCAGTCCAATCCTCGGGACTAGCGTCACCGGGGAGCTGTTTTTT
cdr3_length: 18; j_call: TRBJ2-6; v_call: TRBV5-6; clone_size: -; d_call: -; cdr3_aa: CASSPWDSLWSGANVLTF; cdr3_nt: TGTGCCAGCAGCCCTTGGGACTCCCTTTGGTCTGGGGCCAACGTCCTGACTTTC
cdr3_length: 15; j_call: TRBJ2-2; v_call: TRBV27; clone_size: -; d_call: TRBD1; cdr3_aa: CASSSGTGGSGELFF; cdr3_nt: TGTGCCAGCAGTTCCGGGACAGGGGGGTCCGGGGAGCTGTTTTTT
cdr3_length: 15; j_call: TRBJ2-7; v_call: TRBV11-2; clone_size: once; d_call: TRBD2; cdr3_aa: CASSLGTSEVYEQYF; cdr3_nt: TGTGCCAGCAGCTTGGGGACTAGCGAAGTTTACGAGCAGTACTTC
cdr3_length: 16; j_call: TRBJ2-3; v_call: TRBV21-1; clone_size: -; d_call: -; cdr3_aa: CASSKTGGKGTDTQYF; cdr3_nt: TGTGCCAGCAGCAAAACAGGGGGCAAGGGCACAGATACGCAGTATTTT
cdr3_length: 15; j_call: TRBJ2-7; v_call: TRBV28; clone_size: -; d_call: TRBD1; cdr3_aa: CASSSRQGVGYEQYF; cdr3_nt: TGTGCCAGCAGTTCCAGACAGGGGGTGGGCTACGAGCAGTACTTC
cdr3_length: 15; j_call: TRBJ1-4; v_call: TRBV19; clone_size: -; d_call: -; cdr3_aa: CASTTGGSTNEKLFF; cdr3_nt: TGTGCCAGTACCACCGGCGGTTCAACTAATGAAAAACTGTTTTTT
cdr3_length: 18; j_call: TRBJ2-7; v_call: TRBV4-1; clone_size: -; d_call: -; cdr3_aa: CASSQIAPGLDSSYEQYF; cdr3_nt: TGCGCCAGCAGCCAAATTGCTCCCGGACTTGATAGCTCCTACGAGCAGTACTTC
cdr3_length: 15; j_call: TRBJ1-1; v_call: TRBV13; clone_size: few; d_call: -; cdr3_aa: CASSGPGTLNTEAFF; cdr3_nt: TGTGCCAGCAGCGGACCCGGGACATTGAACACTGAAGCTTTCTTT
cdr3_length: 15; j_call: TRBJ2-5; v_call: TRBV19; clone_size: -; d_call: -; cdr3_aa: CASRSPEQGQETQYF; cdr3_nt: TGTGCCAGTAGGTCCCCCGAACAGGGCCAAGAGACCCAGTACTTC
cdr3_length: 14; j_call: TRBJ2-3; v_call: TRBV6-1; clone_size: -; d_call: -; cdr3_aa: CASSPKGVPDTQYF; cdr3_nt: TGTGCCAGCAGTCCCAAGGGGGTCCCAGATACGCAGTATTTT
cdr3_length: 15; j_call: TRBJ2-4; v_call: TRBV28; clone_size: -; d_call: -; cdr3_aa: CASRNSGWTKNIQYF; cdr3_nt: TGTGCCAGCAGAAACAGTGGGTGGACCAAAAACATTCAGTACTTC
cdr3_length: 15; j_call: TRBJ1-1; v_call: TRBV7-2; clone_size: -; d_call: -; cdr3_aa: CASIPRVGGNTEAFF; cdr3_nt: TGTGCCAGCATCCCTAGGGTCGGGGGGAACACTGAAGCTTTCTTT
cdr3_length: 13; j_call: TRBJ2-7; v_call: TRBV2; clone_size: once; d_call: -; cdr3_aa: CASTLMRSGEQYF; cdr3_nt: TGTGCCAGCACGCTGATGAGGTCTGGGGAGCAGTACTTC
cdr3_length: 16; j_call: TRBJ2-3; v_call: TRBV5-5; clone_size: -; d_call: -; cdr3_aa: CASTPNRVLSTDTQYF; cdr3_nt: TGTGCCAGCACCCCCAACAGAGTCCTAAGCACAGATACGCAGTATTTT
cdr3_length: 15; j_call: TRBJ1-2; v_call: TRBV10-3; clone_size: -; d_call: -; cdr3_aa: CAISELFVGDYGYTF; cdr3_nt: TGTGCCATCAGTGAGTTGTTCGTAGGAGACTATGGCTACACCTTC
cdr3_length: 12; j_call: TRBJ1-2; v_call: TRBV30; clone_size: -; d_call: -; cdr3_aa: CAWSLAVYGYTF; cdr3_nt: TGTGCCTGGAGTCTGGCAGTTTATGGCTACACCTTC
cdr3_length: 15; j_call: TRBJ2-7; v_call: TRBV4-1; clone_size: -; d_call: -; cdr3_aa: CASSQEWPIYYEQYF; cdr3_nt: TGCGCCAGCAGCCAAGAATGGCCAATTTACTACGAGCAGTACTTC
cdr3_length: 14; j_call: TRBJ2-6; v_call: TRBV19; clone_size: once; d_call: -; cdr3_aa: CASSPGSGANVLTF; cdr3_nt: TGTGCCAGTAGTCCGGGTTCTGGGGCCAACGTCCTGACTTTC
cdr3_length: 14; j_call: TRBJ1-4; v_call: TRBV19; clone_size: -; d_call: -; cdr3_aa: CASSIPGPNEKLFF; cdr3_nt: TGTGCCAGTAGTATACCAGGGCCAAATGAAAAACTGTTTTTT
cdr3_length: 12; j_call: TRBJ1-2; v_call: TRBV6-1; clone_size: once; d_call: -; cdr3_aa: CASRDSGASYTF; cdr3_nt: TGTGCCAGCAGGGATAGCGGAGCAAGCTACACCTTC
cdr3_length: 15; j_call: TRBJ2-5; v_call: TRBV2; clone_size: -; d_call: -; cdr3_aa: CASSVGLRLLETQYF; cdr3_nt: TGTGCCAGCAGTGTTGGACTCAGACTGTTGGAGACCCAGTACTTC
cdr3_length: 14; j_call: TRBJ2-1; v_call: TRBV30; clone_size: -; d_call: TRBD2; cdr3_aa: CAWRGLAVYNEQFF; cdr3_nt: TGTGCCTGGAGGGGTCTAGCGGTCTACAATGAGCAGTTCTTC
cdr3_length: 12; j_call: TRBJ2-1; v_call: TRBV19; clone_size: -; d_call: -; cdr3_aa: CASGERSNEQFF; cdr3_nt: TGTGCCAGTGGCGAGCGGAGTAATGAGCAGTTCTTC
cdr3_length: 14; j_call: TRBJ1-1; v_call: TRBV14; clone_size: -; d_call: -; cdr3_aa: CASSQVSMNTEAFF; cdr3_nt: TGTGCCAGCAGCCAAGTTTCTATGAACACTGAAGCTTTCTTT
cdr3_length: 15; j_call: TRBJ2-5; v_call: TRBV4-2; clone_size: -; d_call: TRBD1; cdr3_aa: CASSHNRDRAETQYF; cdr3_nt: TGTGCCAGCAGTCACAACAGGGACAGAGCAGAGACCCAGTACTTC
cdr3_length: 14; j_call: TRBJ2-3; v_call: TRBV2; clone_size: -; d_call: -; cdr3_aa: CASSVRYRSDTQYF; cdr3_nt: TGTGCCAGCAGTGTTCGATATCGGTCCGATACGCAGTATTTT
cdr3_length: 15; j_call: TRBJ1-1; v_call: TRBV4-1; clone_size: -; d_call: TRBD1; cdr3_aa: CASSQQQGVNTEAFF; cdr3_nt: TGCGCCAGCAGCCAGCAACAGGGGGTGAACACTGAAGCTTTCTTT
cdr3_length: 16; j_call: TRBJ1-5; v_call: TRBV5-6; clone_size: -; d_call: -; cdr3_aa: CASSLFLVSGNQPQHF; cdr3_nt: TGTGCCAGCAGCTTGTTTTTGGTTTCGGGCAATCAGCCCCAGCATTTT
cdr3_length: 14; j_call: TRBJ2-7; v_call: TRBV6-6; clone_size: few; d_call: TRBD2; cdr3_aa: CASSYFGTSYEQYF; cdr3_nt: TGTGCCAGCAGTTACTTCGGGACTAGTTACGAGCAGTACTTC
cdr3_length: 17; j_call: TRBJ2-3; v_call: TRBV7-6; clone_size: -; d_call: -; cdr3_aa: CASSLAVWELRLDTQYF; cdr3_nt: TGTGCCAGCAGCTTAGCCGTCTGGGAGTTGCGTTTAGATACGCAGTATTTT
cdr3_length: 15; j_call: TRBJ1-1; v_call: TRBV19; clone_size: -; d_call: TRBD1; cdr3_aa: CASSRQTGANTEAFF; cdr3_nt: TGTGCCAGTAGTAGGCAGACAGGGGCGAACACTGAAGCTTTCTTT
cdr3_length: 22; j_call: TRBJ1-6; v_call: TRBV2; clone_size: -; d_call: TRBD1; cdr3_aa: CASSHSPVRPGQGKWNNSPLHF; cdr3_nt: TGTGCCAGCAGTCACTCCCCCGTAAGACCGGGACAGGGGAAATGGAATAATTCACCCCTCCACTTT
cdr3_length: 14; j_call: TRBJ2-1; v_call: TRBV7-2; clone_size: -; d_call: TRBD2; cdr3_aa: CASSLGAGDNEQFF; cdr3_nt: TGTGCCAGCAGCTTAGGCGCGGGAGACAATGAGCAGTTCTTC
cdr3_length: 14; j_call: TRBJ2-1; v_call: TRBV5-4; clone_size: -; d_call: -; cdr3_aa: CASSLGLVYNEQFF; cdr3_nt: TGTGCCAGCAGCTTGGGTCTAGTGTACAATGAGCAGTTCTTC
cdr3_length: 16; j_call: TRBJ2-1; v_call: TRBV4-1; clone_size: -; d_call: TRBD2; cdr3_aa: CASSQEAAGAYNEQFF; cdr3_nt: TGCGCCAGCAGCCAAGAGGCAGCGGGAGCATATAATGAGCAGTTCTTC
cdr3_length: 15; j_call: TRBJ1-1; v_call: TRBV4-3; clone_size: -; d_call: -; cdr3_aa: CASSQVTGTNTEAFF; cdr3_nt: TGCGCCAGCAGCCAAGTTACAGGGACGAACACTGAAGCTTTCTTT
cdr3_length: 15; j_call: TRBJ1-3; v_call: TRBV9; clone_size: -; d_call: -; cdr3_aa: CASSVGPGKENTIYF; cdr3_nt: TGTGCCAGCAGCGTAGGGCCCGGGAAAGAAAACACCATATATTTT
cdr3_length: 14; j_call: TRBJ2-1; v_call: TRBV7-2; clone_size: -; d_call: TRBD2; cdr3_aa: CAGLAVRSYNEQFF; cdr3_nt: TGTGCCGGACTAGCTGTGAGGTCCTACAATGAGCAGTTCTTC
cdr3_length: 13; j_call: TRBJ1-4; v_call: TRBV9; clone_size: few; d_call: TRBD1; cdr3_aa: CATKDRLNEKLFF; cdr3_nt: TGTGCCACTAAGGACAGGCTTAATGAAAAACTGTTTTTT